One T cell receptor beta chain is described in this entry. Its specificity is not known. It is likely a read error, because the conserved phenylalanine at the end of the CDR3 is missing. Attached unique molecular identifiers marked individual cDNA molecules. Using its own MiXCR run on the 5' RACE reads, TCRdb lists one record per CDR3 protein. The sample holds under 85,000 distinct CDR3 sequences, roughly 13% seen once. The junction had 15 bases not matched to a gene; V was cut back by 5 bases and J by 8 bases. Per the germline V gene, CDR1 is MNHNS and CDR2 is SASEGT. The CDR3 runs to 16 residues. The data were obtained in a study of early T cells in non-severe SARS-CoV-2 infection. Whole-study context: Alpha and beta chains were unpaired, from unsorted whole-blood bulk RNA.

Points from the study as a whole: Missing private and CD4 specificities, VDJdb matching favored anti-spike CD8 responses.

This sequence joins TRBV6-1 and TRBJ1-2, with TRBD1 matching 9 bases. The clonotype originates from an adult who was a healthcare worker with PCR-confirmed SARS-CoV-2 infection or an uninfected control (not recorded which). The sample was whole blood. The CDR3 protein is CASSKGLGQGTRGYTL. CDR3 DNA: TGTGCCAGCAGTAAAGGTCTAGGACAGGGGACGCGAGGCTACACCCTC.